A single sample is the source of the 23 T cell receptor beta chains below, sequenced in a study of vaccination and CD4 T cells after COVID-19. The Oncomine TCR Beta short-read assay was applied to DNA of cultured CD4+ T cells. Each CDR3 protein is one row after TCRdb ran MiXCR on the PCR reads. The profile shows about 20,000 distinct CDR3 sequences, 43% of them singletons. Noted treatment: roughly nine-day PBMC culture with coronavirus spike peptide pools or control peptides (ViraFEST assay). Their recognized antigens are unknown. Sequenced sample: CD4+ T cells from blood, cultured in vitro. These receptors were obtained from a human donor who had recovered from COVID-19.

The V call is TRBV6-1, the J call TRBJ2-7, with 11 bases fitting TRBD2. Germline V lookup: CDR1 MNHNS, CDR2 SASEGT. The V and J ends lost 5 bases and 1 base, in that order; junction bases with no gene match: 10. The CDR3 extends over 17 amino acids. Written as DNA, the CDR3 is TGTGCCAGCAGTCCCAGGGGGCGACTAGCGGGGTCCTACGAGCAGTACTTC. Its protein product is CASSPRGRLAGSYEQYF.

The chain combines TRBV6-5 with TRBJ2-5; 9 bases fit TRBD1. Germline values: CDR1 MNHEY, CDR2 SVGAGI. This CDR3 contains 15 residues. The ends lost 0 bases at V and 9 bases at J; junction bases unmatched: 8. In nucleotides, the CDR3 is TGTGCCAGCAGTTACTCTACCGGGACAGGGAGGTCCCAGTACTTC. Encoded protein: CASSYSTGTGRSQYF.

The rearrangement joins TRBV27 to TRBJ1-2; 9 bases line up with TRBD1. The germline CDR1 and CDR2 sequences are MNHEY and SMNVEV (reference sequence). With V trimmed by 3 bases and J by 7 bases, 6 bases remained unmatched. This CDR3 spans 14 amino acids. The DNA of the CDR3 is TGTGCCAGCAGTTTTAGGGGGACAGGGCTTGGCTACACCTTC. Translated: CASSFRGTGLGYTF.

The J gene is TRBJ1-2, the V gene TRBV19, with TRBD1 identical over 7 bases. The germline V gene encodes CDR1 LNHDA and CDR2 SQIVND (reference sequence). This CDR3 is 15 amino acids long. Trimming at V came to 3 bases and at J to 2 bases, leaving 6 bases not matched to a gene. This chain's CDR3 is CASSMGQNRNYGYTF. The DNA of the CDR3 is TGTGCCAGTAGTATGGGACAGAACCGAAACTATGGCTACACCTTC.

The rearrangement joins TRBV28 to TRBJ1-4; no firm D call. Trimming stripped 4 bases from V and 5 bases from J, with 14 bases between. Germline lookup yields CDR1 MDHEN and CDR2 SYDVKM. The length of the CDR3 is 15 residues. This chain's CDR3 is CASSSLGLGNEKLFF. CDR3 sequence (DNA): TGTGCCAGCAGTTCCCTGGGGTTGGGGAATGAAAAACTGTTTTTT. Variable domain in full (rest from reference TRBV28 and TRBJ1-4): DVKVTQSSRYLVKRTGEKVFLECVQDMDHENMFWYRQDPGLGLRLIYFSYDVKMKEKGDIPEGYSVSREKKERFSLILESASTNQTSMYLCASSSLGLGNEKLFFGSGTQLSVL.

This clonotype showed up just a few times. The rearrangement joins TRBV20-1 to TRBJ1-6, with D possibly being TRBD1 (6 bases). The CDR3 is made up of 14 amino acids. Germline V gene lookup returns CDR1 DFQATT and CDR2 SNEGSKA (reference sequence). Trimming removed 0 bases from V and 9 bases from J, with 12 bases in between. The CDR3 DNA follows: TGCAGTGCTAGAGAAATACAGGGCCCTTCACCCCTCCACTTT. Its protein product is CSAREIQGPSPLHF.

V usage is TRBV20-1 and J usage is TRBJ1-1, with 12 nucleotides matching TRBD1. This CDR3 has 17 amino acids. The trim removed 0 bases at V and 4 bases at J, leaving 9 bases unmatched. CDR1 is DFQATT and CDR2 is SNEGSKA in the germline V gene (reference sequence). CDR3 DNA sequence: TGCAGTGCTAGAGATTTAGGGACAGGGGGCAGTGTCACTGAAGCTTTCTTT. Translating gives CSARDLGTGGSVTEAFF.

The chain links TRBV15 to TRBJ2-7; TRBD1 aligns across 12 bases. The V gene end was trimmed by 0 bases and the J gene end by 11 bases; junction bases not matched to a gene: 23. The germline CDR1 and CDR2 sequences are LNHNV and YYDKDF (reference sequence). The CDR3 is 20 amino acids. The CDR3 DNA follows: TGTGCCACCAGCAGAGAAGAAGGGACAGGGGGCGAAGTCCGGTTATTGTGGGAGTACTTC. As protein: CATSREEGTGGEVRLLWEYF.

Only one count was recorded for this clonotype. V is TRBV11-3 and J is TRBJ2-5, with TRBD2 matching 7 bases. CDR1 and CDR2 from the germline V gene are SGHNT and YENEEA. Losses at the gene ends were 0 bases for V and 1 base for J; bases not matched to a gene: 5. This CDR3 contains 16 residues. CDR3 residues: CASSLESWGGQETQYF. The CDR3 DNA reads as TGTGCCAGCAGCTTAGAGTCTTGGGGGGGCCAAGAGACCCAGTACTTC.

This clonotype came up a few times. The rearrangement joins TRBV4-3 to TRBJ2-4; TRBD2 matches 8 bases. The CDR3 totals 20 residues. Germline V gene sequence: CDR1 LGHNA, CDR2 YSLEER. V was clipped by 0 bases and J by 1 base; unmatched bases: 14. The chain's CDR3 is CASSQDFSWREAGAKNIQYF. DNA of the CDR3: TGCGCCAGCAGCCAAGATTTTTCTTGGCGGGAGGCGGGGGCCAAAAACATTCAGTACTTC.

This chain uses TRBV2 with TRBJ1-1, with D tentatively TRBD1 (5 bases). CDR3 length: 13 residues. Germline-derived CDR1 and CDR2 are SNHLY and FYNNEI. V was pared by 7 bases and J by 4 bases, with 13 bases between. This CDR3 is CASTTLGGTEAFF. CDR3 sequence (DNA): TGTGCCAGCACCACCTTGGGGGGCACTGAAGCTTTCTTT.

This clonotype was counted only a few times. This chain links TRBV6-5 with TRBJ2-7, with 8 bases fitting TRBD2. Losses at the gene ends were 0 bases for V and 2 bases for J; bases not matched to a gene: 15. Germline CDR1 and CDR2: MNHEY and SVGAGI. This CDR3 comprises 19 residues. The DNA of the CDR3 is TGTGCCAGCAGTTACTCGAGCCGCCCCACTAGCGGCAAGCCCTACGAGCAGTACTTC. Amino acid sequence: CASSYSSRPTSGKPYEQYF.

This rearrangement joins TRBV7-2 to TRBJ2-3, with a tentative D call TRBD1 (5 bases). Germline V gene sequence: CDR1 SGHTA, CDR2 FQGNSA. V dropped 3 bases and J dropped 2 bases, with 15 bases sitting between them. The CDR3 consists of 16 residues. The CDR3 DNA follows: TGTGCCAGCAGCTTGCATGCGCAGGGCTACACAGATACGCAGTATTTT. It codes for CASSLHAQGYTDTQYF.

The rearrangement joins TRBV5-1 to TRBJ2-1; 12 bases are shared with TRBD2. This CDR3 region has 16 residues. Germline-derived CDR1 and CDR2 are SGHRS and YFSETQ. V was clipped by 5 bases and J by 5 bases; unmatched bases: 8. In DNA, the CDR3 is TGCGCCAGCAGGCTTCACGGACTAGCGGGAAACAATGAGCAGTTCTTC. Translating it yields CASRLHGLAGNNEQFF.

This clonotype has just a few counts. The chain carries TRBV6-1 and TRBJ2-7; D might be TRBD1 (6 bases). V dropped 7 bases and J dropped 2 bases, with 18 bases sitting between them. The CDR3 sequence is 15 residues long. Germline CDR1 and CDR2: MNHNS and SASEGT. The CDR3 sequence: CASKPGYRVPYEQYF. CDR3 nucleotides: TGTGCCAGCAAGCCGGGCTACAGGGTACCCTACGAGCAGTACTTC.

This clonotype was found a few times. The V and J genes are TRBV28 and TRBJ1-5; no firm D call. CDR3 length: 15 amino acids. V gave up 7 bases and J gave up 6 bases, with 19 bases separating them. Germline V lookup: CDR1 MDHEN, CDR2 SYDVKM. The DNA for the CDR3 is TGTGCCAGCACCCCGGGAGGGAGGGCTCGTCAGCCCCAGCATTTT. As protein: CASTPGGRARQPQHF.

The V and J genes are TRBV5-6 and TRBJ2-5, with 7 positions matching TRBD1. The CDR3 contains 17 residues. Germline values: CDR1 SGHDT, CDR2 YYEEEE. With V trimmed by 1 base and J by 7 bases, 16 bases remained unmatched. The CDR3 nucleotides read TGTGCCAGCAGCTTGAGATCCCACAAAGGACAGGAAGGGACCCAGTACTTC. Its translation is CASSLRSHKGQEGTQYF. The whole variable domain, filled in from reference TRBV5-6 and TRBJ2-5, reads DAGVTQSPTHLIKTRGQQVTLRCSPKSGHDTVSWYQQALGQGPQFIFQYYEEEERQRGNFPDRFSGHQFPNYSSELNVNALLLGDSALYLCASSLRSHKGQEGTQYFGPGTRLLVL.

This clonotype was seen only once. The rearrangement joins TRBV18 to TRBJ1-2; unclear D gene. The V gene lost 2 bases and the J gene lost 2 bases, with 9 bases spanning the gap. Germline V gives CDR1 KGHSH, CDR2 LQKENI. This CDR3 has 14 amino acids. CDR3 loop: CASSPFGWNYGYTF. Here the CDR3 DNA reads TGTGCCAGCTCACCATTCGGGTGGAACTATGGCTACACCTTC.

The chain is built from TRBV11-2 and TRBJ1-2, with D perhaps matching TRBD1 (5 bases). The CDR3 is 12 amino acids. V shed 4 bases and J shed 5 bases, with 8 bases lying between them. CDR1 is SGHAT and CDR2 is FQNNGV in the germline V gene. CDR3 in DNA: TGTGCCAGCAGCTCTGACAGATATGGCTACACCTTC. Its translation is CASSSDRYGYTF.

This clonotype showed up just once. A read error may be the cause here, since a much bigger clone is one base away. The CDR3 carries no conserved terminal phenylalanine or tryptophan, so it likely arises from a read error. CDR3 DNA sequence: TGTGCCAGCAGTCCTTGGACAGGGTCATTAGGTGGTCAGCCCCAGCATTCT. It yields the protein CASSPWTGSLGGQPQHS. V gene TRBV27 combines with J gene TRBJ1-5; 8 bases fit TRBD1. The CDR3 totals 17 residues. Per germline, CDR1 MNHEY and CDR2 SMNVEV (reference sequence). V lost 5 bases to trimming and J lost 6 bases; unmatched junction nucleotides: 15.

This clonotype was found a few times. The chain carries TRBV24-1 and TRBJ1-1; D ambiguous. The CDR3 totals 14 residues. The germline V gene encodes CDR1 KGHDR and CDR2 SFDVKD. V shed 9 bases and J shed 3 bases, with 16 bases lying between them. CDR3 region: CATEKGRGYTEAFF. The CDR3 DNA reads as TGTGCCACCGAAAAAGGGCGGGGATACACTGAAGCTTTCTTT.

Here the CDR3 reads CASSLVAGVPGELFF. DNA of the CDR3: TGTGCCAGCAGCTTGGTGGCAGGGGTTCCCGGGGAGCTGTTTTTT. The chain is built from TRBV5-4 and TRBJ2-2; TRBD1 might be the D (6 bases). Germline assignment: CDR1 SGHNT and CDR2 YYREEE (reference sequence). The CDR3 loop spans 15 amino acids. Trimming pared 0 bases from V and 6 bases from J, leaving 12 bases between.

This clonotype has more than one count but fewer than ten. V gene TRBV20-1 combines with J gene TRBJ2-5; D is undetermined. The CDR3 runs to 13 residues. CDR1 is DFQATT and CDR2 is SNEGSKA in the germline V gene (reference sequence). Trimming took off 6 bases at V and 1 base at J, with 12 bases between the two ends. DNA of the CDR3: TGCAGTGCAGTAGAAGACCTCCAAGAGACCCAGTACTTC. Translating it yields CSAVEDLQETQYF.